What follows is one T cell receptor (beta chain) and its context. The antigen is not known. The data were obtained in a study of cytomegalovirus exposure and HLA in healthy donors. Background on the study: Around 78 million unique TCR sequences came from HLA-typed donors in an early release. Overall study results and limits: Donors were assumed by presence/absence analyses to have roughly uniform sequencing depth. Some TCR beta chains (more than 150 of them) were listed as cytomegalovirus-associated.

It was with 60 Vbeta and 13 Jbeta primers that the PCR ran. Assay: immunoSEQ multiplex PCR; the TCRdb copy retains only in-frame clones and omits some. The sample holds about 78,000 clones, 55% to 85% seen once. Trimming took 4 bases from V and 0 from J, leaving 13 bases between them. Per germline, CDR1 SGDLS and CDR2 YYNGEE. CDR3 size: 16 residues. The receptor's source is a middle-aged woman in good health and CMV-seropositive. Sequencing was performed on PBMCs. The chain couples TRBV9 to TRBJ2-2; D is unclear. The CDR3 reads CASSTPTKSNTGELFF. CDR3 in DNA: TGTGCCAGCAGCACTCCAACGAAGTCGAACACCGGGGAGCTGTTTTTT. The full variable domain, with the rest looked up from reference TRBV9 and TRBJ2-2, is DSGVTQTPKHLITATGQRVTLRCSPRSGDLSVYWYQQSLDQGLQFLIQYYNGEERAKGNILERFSAQQFPDLHSELNLSSLELGDSALYFCASSTPTKSNTGELFFGEGSRLTVL.